This T cell receptor beta chain was found in a study of T cell responses to AZD1222 COVID-19 vaccine listed by TCRdb under 2021. Context from the whole study: A total of about 230 trial participants underwent TCR sequencing, of whom some 210 received two doses of AZD1222 and some 25 received two doses of the MenACWY control vaccine. Trial participants were enrolled by age into 18-55, 56-69 and 70-plus year subgroups, with roughly 160, 29 and 62 TCR-sequenced participants respectively. Broad study findings and their caveats: Most participants were white British and females outnumbered males, and the authors suggested that clonal diversity may have been underestimated. Spike-specific TCR breadth and depth rose significantly after two AZD1222 doses compared with day 0 and with MenACWY recipients. CD4 TCRs associated with the vaccine covered the entire spike protein, and the dominant responses were in regions 160-218 and 743-854. Because no day 14 peak-response samples were available, repertoires were characterized only after the peak T cell response. The 56-69-year group was small, and its depth increase did not reach significance, likely because of low power. Conclusions about previously exposed vaccinees were limited because only five to seven AZD1222 recipients were SARS-CoV-2 seropositive at baseline. Reportedly, almost half of the unique spike-specific TCRs recognized epitopes lying outside the regions that are mutated in the B.1.351 and B.1.1.7 variants.

This clone was found once. Its cognate antigen has yet to be identified. Per-nucleotide qualities are absent, and no much larger clonotype sits a single base away. The trim is 2 bases for V and 4 bases for J, with a gap of 7 bases between the germline ends. CDR1 is given as SGHRS and CDR2 as YFSETQ, both from the germline V gene. Inclusive of the bounding cysteine and phenylalanine, the CDR3 is 12 residues long. The DNA shown is the 36-base CDR3, in frame from base 1. The CDR3 regions of human TCRbeta chains were analyzed by immunosequencing. Concerning the study's data processing: TCRs in the repertoires were matched against a reference library of SARS-CoV-2-specific TCRs that had been generated with the MIRA antigen-specificity platform. Breadth was defined as the fraction of unique TCRs that were SARS-CoV-2-associated, and depth was defined as the fraction of total T cells that were SARS-CoV-2-associated. Using the MIRA data, each spike-specific TCR was mapped to the spike region that the TCR reacts to and placed in a CD4 or CD8 class. Log10-transformed breadth and depth values were compared by one-way ANOVA with Sidak's multiple comparisons tests. TCRdb obtained this table from immuneACCESS and retained in-frame rearrangements with V and J assigned. These tables miss some clones; where compared with another copy, unresolved V genes account for less than half of the shortfall, and the remainder is unexplained. V, J and clone size were drawn from that table, and D and trimming were deduced from the DNA. The sample has around 130,000 clones on record, approximately 88% of them singletons. The ten top clones hold 15% to 20% of the sample.

Taken with the paper, the label for time point translates to: baseline before first vaccination. Per the publication, the treatment or condition label means: meningococcal conjugate vaccine given as trial control. The vaccinee samples were drawn from two UK trials, COV001 and COV002, one of which was a single-blind randomized controlled phase 2/3 trial testing AZD1222 (ChAdOx1 nCoV-19) in healthy adults. Trial participant PBMC samples were collected at day 0 and day 28 after the second dose for TCRbeta chain sequencing. The sequence joins TRBV5-1 to TRBJ2-7; the D gene assignment is ambiguous. Sequencing used peripheral blood, obtained on day 0 of MenACWY control vaccination. The origin of this receptor is an adult in good health. The DNA is TGCGCCAGCAGCTTCTCGACATACGAGCAGTACTTC. Its protein product is CASSFSTYEQYF. Joined to the reference TRBV5-1 and TRBJ2-7 proteins, this CDR3 gives the full variable domain: KAGVTQTPRYLIKTRGQQVTLSCSPISGHRSVSWYQQTPGQGLQFLFEYFSETQRNKGNFPGRFSGRQFSNSRSEMNVSTLELGDSALYLCASSFSTYEQYFGPGTRLTVT.